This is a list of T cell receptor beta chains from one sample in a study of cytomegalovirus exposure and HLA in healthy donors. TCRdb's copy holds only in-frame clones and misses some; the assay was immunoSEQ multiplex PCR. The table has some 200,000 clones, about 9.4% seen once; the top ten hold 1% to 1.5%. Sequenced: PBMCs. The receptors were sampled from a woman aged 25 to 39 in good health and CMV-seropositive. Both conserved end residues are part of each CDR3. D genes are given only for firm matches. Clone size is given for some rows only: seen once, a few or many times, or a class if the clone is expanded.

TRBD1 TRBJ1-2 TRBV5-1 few TGCGCCAGCAGCTCGGTCCGGGACAGCTTGGGGGGCTACACCTTC CASSSVRDSLGGYTF
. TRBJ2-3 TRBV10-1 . TGCGCCAGCAGTGACCCCGCGGGACGAAGCACAGATACGCAGTATTTT CASSDPAGRSTDTQYF
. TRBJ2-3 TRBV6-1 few TGTGCCAGCGAAGAAGGGGGCACAGATACGCAGTATTTT CASEEGGTDTQYF
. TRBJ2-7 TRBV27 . TGTGCCAGCAGGTCCCCGACAGGTCGTTTCTACGAGCAGTACTTC CASRSPTGRFYEQYF
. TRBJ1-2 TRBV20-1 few TGCAGTGCTGGAGACATTGGCTACACCTTC CSAGDIGYTF
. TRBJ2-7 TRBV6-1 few TGTGCCAGCAGTGAACGCCTAGTAGAGTACTTC CASSERLVEYF
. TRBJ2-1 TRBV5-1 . TGCGCCAGCAGCTCAGTGGCGGGAAACAATGAGCAGTTCTTC CASSSVAGNNEQFF
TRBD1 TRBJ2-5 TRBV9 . TGTGCCAGCAGCACAGGGGACAGGGGGCATGGGGAGACCCAGTACTTC CASSTGDRGHGETQYF
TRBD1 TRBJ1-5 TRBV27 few TGTGCCAGCAGCCTCGGGACAGGGGGCAATCAGCCCCAGCATTTT CASSLGTGGNQPQHF
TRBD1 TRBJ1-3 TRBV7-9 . TGTGCCAGCAGCTTAGACAGGGGGATGAGCTCTGGAAACACCATATATTTT CASSLDRGMSSGNTIYF
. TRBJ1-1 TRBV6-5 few TGTGCCAGCAGTTTCCTACAGGGAATGAGGACTGAAGCTTTCTTT CASSFLQGMRTEAFF
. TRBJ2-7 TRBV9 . TGTGCCAGCAGCGGATTGACAGGTTACGAGCAGTACTTC CASSGLTGYEQYF
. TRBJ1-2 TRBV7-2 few TGTGCCAGCAGCTTGGCCCTCTCTTATGGCTACACCTTC CASSLALSYGYTF
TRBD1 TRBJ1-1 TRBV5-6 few TGTGCCAGCAGCTCCGGACAGGAAATTGAAGCTTTCTTT CASSSGQEIEAFF
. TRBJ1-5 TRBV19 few TGTGCCAGTACTTTCAATTTCAGGGGCAATCAGCCCCAGCATTTT CASTFNFRGNQPQHF
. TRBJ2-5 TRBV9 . TGTGCCAGCAGGGCCCAGGGGGGCGCAGGGGAGACCCAGTACTTC CASRAQGGAGETQYF
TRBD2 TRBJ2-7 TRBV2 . TGTGCCACCGTTAGCGGGACCGCCTACGAGCAGTACTTC CATVSGTAYEQYF
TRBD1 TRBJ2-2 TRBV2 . TGTGCCAGCACCGAGGGGACAGTTACTCGCAGGGGAGCCGGGGAGCTGTTTTTT CASTEGTVTRRGAGELFF
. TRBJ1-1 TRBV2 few TGTGCCAGCAGTGAAGCGGTAAGGAGGGCGAACACTGAAGCTTTCTTT CASSEAVRRANTEAFF
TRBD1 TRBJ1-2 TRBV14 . TGTGCCAGCAGCGATCGACAGGGCTATGGCTACACCTTC CASSDRQGYGYTF
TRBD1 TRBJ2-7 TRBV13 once TGTGCCAGCAGCTTTCTAGACAGGGGACCTCGTTACGAGCAGTACTTC CASSFLDRGPRYEQYF
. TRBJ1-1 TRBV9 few TGTGCCAGCAGCGTAGTAGCAGTGGGGCCCGGGAACACTGAAGCTTTCTTT CASSVVAVGPGNTEAFF
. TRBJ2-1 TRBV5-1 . TGCGCCAGCGGGGCCGGGCTCTTAGGAATTGAGCAGTTCTTC CASGAGLLGIEQFF
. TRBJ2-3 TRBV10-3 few TGTGCCAAAATACCGGCCCGGCGGGATACGCAGTATTTT CAKIPARRDTQYF
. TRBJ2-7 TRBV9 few TGTGCCAGCAGCCCGAGTACCTCCTACGAGCAGTACTTC CASSPSTSYEQYF
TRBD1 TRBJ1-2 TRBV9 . TGTGCCAGCAGCGTAGTTCCGGGACAGAATGGCTACACCTTC CASSVVPGQNGYTF
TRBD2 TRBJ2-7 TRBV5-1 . TGCGCCAGCAGCTTGGGCCGGGGGGACTACGAGCAGTACTTC CASSLGRGDYEQYF
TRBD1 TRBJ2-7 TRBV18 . TGTGCCAGCTCACGAGAGGGACAGCTTCTCTACGAGCAGTACTTC CASSREGQLLYEQYF
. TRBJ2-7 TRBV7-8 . TGTGCCAGCAGCTTGGGGCAGGGAAGTAGGGAGCAGTACTTC CASSLGQGSREQYF
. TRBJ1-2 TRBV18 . TGTGCCAGCTCACCTTCTGCCGGAGATGGCTACACCTTC CASSPSAGDGYTF
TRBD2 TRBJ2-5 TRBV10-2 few TGCGCCAGCAGTGGGACGGGAGGGCCGCGAGAGACCCAGTACTTC CASSGTGGPRETQYF
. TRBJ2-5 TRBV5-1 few TGCGCCAGCAGCTCGGATTCCGGCGGGGAGACCCAGTACTTC CASSSDSGGETQYF
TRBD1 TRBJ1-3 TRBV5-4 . TGTGCCAGCAGCGCTACAGGGGGGGCTGGAAACACCATATATTTT CASSATGGAGNTIYF
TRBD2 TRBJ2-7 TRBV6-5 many TGTGCCAGCCGGCTAGGGGCTAGCGGTAGCGACGAGCAGTACTTC CASRLGASGSDEQYF
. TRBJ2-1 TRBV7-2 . TGTGCCAGCGAACACTACAATGAGCAGTTCTTC CASEHYNEQFF
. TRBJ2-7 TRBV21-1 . TGTGCCAGCAGCAAAGCGGGAAAGGGGGTCTACGAGCAGTACTTC CASSKAGKGVYEQYF